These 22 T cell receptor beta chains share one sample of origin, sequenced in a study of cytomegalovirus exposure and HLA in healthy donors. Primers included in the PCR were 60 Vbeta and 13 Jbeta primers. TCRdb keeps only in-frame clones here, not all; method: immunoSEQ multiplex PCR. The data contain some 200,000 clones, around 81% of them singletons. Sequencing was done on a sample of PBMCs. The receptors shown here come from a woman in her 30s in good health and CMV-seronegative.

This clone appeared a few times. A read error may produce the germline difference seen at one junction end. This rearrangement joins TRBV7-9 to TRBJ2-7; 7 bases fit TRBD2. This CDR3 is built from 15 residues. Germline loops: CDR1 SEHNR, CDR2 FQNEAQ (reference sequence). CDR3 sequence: CSSSFDLGGHHEQYF. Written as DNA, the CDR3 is TGTTCCAGCAGCTTCGACCTGGGAGGGCACCACGAGCAGTACTTC.

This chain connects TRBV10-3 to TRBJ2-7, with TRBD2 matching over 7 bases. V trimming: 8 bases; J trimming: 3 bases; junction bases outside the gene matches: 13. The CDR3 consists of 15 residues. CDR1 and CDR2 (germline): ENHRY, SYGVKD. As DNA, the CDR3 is TGTGCCATCGCCCCCTCTAGCGGAGGAAACTACGAGCAGTACTTC. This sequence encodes CAIAPSSGGNYEQYF.

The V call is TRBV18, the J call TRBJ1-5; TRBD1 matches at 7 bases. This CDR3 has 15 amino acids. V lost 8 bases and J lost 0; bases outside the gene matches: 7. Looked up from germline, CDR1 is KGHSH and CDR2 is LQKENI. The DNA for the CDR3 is TGTGCCAGCGGGGCCACAGGGGATAGCAATCAGCCCCAGCATTTT. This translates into CASGATGDSNQPQHF.

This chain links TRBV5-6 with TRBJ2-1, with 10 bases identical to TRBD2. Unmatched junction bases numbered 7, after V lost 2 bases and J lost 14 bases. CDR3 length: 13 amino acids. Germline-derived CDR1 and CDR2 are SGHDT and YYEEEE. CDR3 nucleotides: TGTGCCAGCAGCTTACCAGCGGGAGGGCGGAAGTTCTTC. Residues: CASSLPAGGRKFF.

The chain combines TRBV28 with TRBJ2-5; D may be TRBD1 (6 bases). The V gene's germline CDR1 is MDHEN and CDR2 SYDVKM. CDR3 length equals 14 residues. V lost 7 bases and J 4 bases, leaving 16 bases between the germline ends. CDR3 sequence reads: CASTQRDKSETQYF. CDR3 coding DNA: TGTGCCAGCACTCAACGGGACAAATCAGAGACCCAGTACTTC. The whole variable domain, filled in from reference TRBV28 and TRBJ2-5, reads DVKVTQSSRYLVKRTGEKVFLECVQDMDHENMFWYRQDPGLGLRLIYFSYDVKMKEKGDIPEGYSVSREKKERFSLILESASTNQTSMYLCASTQRDKSETQYFGPGTRLLVL.

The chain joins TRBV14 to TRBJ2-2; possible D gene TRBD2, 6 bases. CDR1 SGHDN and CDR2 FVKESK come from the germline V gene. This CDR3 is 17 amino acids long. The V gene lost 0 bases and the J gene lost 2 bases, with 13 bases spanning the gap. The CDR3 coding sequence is TGTGCCAGCAGCCAAGAATATTGGGGGGTAAACACCGGGGAGCTGTTTTTT. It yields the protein CASSQEYWGVNTGELFF.

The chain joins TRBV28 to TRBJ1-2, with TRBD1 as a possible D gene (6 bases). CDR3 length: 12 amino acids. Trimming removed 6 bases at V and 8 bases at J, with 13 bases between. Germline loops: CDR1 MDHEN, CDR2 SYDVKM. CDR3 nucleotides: TGTGCCAGCAGGCTAACAGGGCTAGGCTACACCTTC. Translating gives CASRLTGLGYTF.

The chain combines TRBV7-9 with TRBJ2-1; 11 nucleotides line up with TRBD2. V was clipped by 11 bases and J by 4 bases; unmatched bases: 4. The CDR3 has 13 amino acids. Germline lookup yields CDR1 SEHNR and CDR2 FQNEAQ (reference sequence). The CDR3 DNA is TGTGCCCGCGGGACTAGCGGTTACAATGAGCAGTTCTTC. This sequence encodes CARGTSGYNEQFF.

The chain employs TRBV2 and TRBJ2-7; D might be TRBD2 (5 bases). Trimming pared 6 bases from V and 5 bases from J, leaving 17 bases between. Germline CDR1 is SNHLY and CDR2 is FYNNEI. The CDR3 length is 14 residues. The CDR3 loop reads CASSPGSGDHEQYF. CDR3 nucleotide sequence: TGTGCCAGCAGCCCGGGATCAGGTGACCACGAGCAGTACTTC.

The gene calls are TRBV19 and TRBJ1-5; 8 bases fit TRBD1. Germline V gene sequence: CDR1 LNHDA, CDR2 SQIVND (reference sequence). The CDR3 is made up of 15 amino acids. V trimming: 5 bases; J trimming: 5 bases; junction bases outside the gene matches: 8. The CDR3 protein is CASSLNRGGDQPQHF. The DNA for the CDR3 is TGTGCCAGTAGTTTAAACAGGGGGGGGGATCAGCCCCAGCATTTT.

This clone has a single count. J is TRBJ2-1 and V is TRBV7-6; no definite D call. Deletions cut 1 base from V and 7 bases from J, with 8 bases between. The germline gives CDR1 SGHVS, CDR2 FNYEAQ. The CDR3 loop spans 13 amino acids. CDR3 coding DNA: TGTGCCAGCAGCTTAGGGCATATGAATGAGCAGTTCTTC. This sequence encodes CASSLGHMNEQFF.

CDR3 region: CASSLAAGSETQYF. The CDR3 DNA sequence: TGTGCCAGCAGCTTAGCAGCAGGGTCAGAGACCCAGTACTTC. The rearrangement links TRBV11-2 to TRBJ2-5, with D possibly TRBD1 on 5 matching bases. The CDR3 runs to 14 residues. Per the germline V gene, CDR1 is SGHAT and CDR2 is FQNNGV. Trimming pared 1 base from V and 4 bases from J, leaving 10 bases between.

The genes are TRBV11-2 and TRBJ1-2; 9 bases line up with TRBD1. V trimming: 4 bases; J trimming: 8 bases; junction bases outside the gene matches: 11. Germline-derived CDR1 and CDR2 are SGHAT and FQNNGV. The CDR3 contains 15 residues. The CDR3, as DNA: TGTGCCAGCAGCTCATACCGGGACAGGGTTCCCGGCTACACCTTC. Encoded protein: CASSSYRDRVPGYTF.

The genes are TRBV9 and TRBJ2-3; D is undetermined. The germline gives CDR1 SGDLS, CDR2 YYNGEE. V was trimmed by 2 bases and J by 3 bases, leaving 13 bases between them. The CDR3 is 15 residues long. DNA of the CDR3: TGTGCCAGCAGCGTCGGGTCTAGTGAGACAGATACGCAGTATTTT. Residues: CASSVGSSETDTQYF. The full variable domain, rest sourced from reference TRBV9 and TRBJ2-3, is DSGVTQTPKHLITATGQRVTLRCSPRSGDLSVYWYQQSLDQGLQFLIQYYNGEERAKGNILERFSAQQFPDLHSELNLSSLELGDSALYFCASSVGSSETDTQYFGPGTRLTVL.

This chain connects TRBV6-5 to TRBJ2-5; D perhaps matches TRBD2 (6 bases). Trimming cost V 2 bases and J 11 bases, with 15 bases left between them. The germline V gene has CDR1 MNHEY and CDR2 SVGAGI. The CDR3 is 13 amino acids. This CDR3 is CASSYKGRREQYF. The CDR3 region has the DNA TGTGCCAGCAGTTACAAGGGGCGGAGGGAGCAGTACTTC.

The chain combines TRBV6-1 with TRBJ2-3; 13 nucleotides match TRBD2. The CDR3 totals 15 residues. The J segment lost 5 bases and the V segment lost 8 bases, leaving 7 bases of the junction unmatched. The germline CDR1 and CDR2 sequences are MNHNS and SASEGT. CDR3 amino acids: CASGRTSGGRDTQYF. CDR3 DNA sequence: TGTGCCAGCGGGAGGACTAGCGGGGGCAGAGATACGCAGTATTTT.

CDR3 nucleotides: TGTGCCAGCAGTCCTATGGGGGAGGGTGGGTCGACGGGGAGGGGGGCCAACGTCCTGACTTTC. Translating it yields CASSPMGEGGSTGRGANVLTF. The chain carries TRBV28 and TRBJ2-6, with TRBD2 matching 7 bases. This CDR3 comprises 21 residues. V shed 5 bases and J 4 bases; nucleotides not matched to a gene: 23. Per the germline V gene, CDR1 is MDHEN and CDR2 is SYDVKM.

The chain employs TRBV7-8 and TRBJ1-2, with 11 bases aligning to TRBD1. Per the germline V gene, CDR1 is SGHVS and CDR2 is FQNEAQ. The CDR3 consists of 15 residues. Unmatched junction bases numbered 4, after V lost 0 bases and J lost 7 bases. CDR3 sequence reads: CASSLAPGTGGGYTF. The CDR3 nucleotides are TGTGCCAGCAGCTTAGCCCCCGGGACAGGGGGTGGCTACACCTTC.

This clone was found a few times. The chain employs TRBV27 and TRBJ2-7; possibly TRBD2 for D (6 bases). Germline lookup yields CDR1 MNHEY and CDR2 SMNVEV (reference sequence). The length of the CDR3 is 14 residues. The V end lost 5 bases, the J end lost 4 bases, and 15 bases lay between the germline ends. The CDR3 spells CASSIRLGHYEQYF. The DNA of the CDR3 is TGTGCCAGCAGTATACGACTAGGTCATTACGAGCAGTACTTC.

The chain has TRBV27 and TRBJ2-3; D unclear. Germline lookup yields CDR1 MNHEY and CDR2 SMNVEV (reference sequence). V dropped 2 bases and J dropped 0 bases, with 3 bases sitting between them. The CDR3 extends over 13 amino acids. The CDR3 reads CASSLPSTDTQYF. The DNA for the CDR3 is TGTGCCAGCAGTTTACCTAGCACAGATACGCAGTATTTT.

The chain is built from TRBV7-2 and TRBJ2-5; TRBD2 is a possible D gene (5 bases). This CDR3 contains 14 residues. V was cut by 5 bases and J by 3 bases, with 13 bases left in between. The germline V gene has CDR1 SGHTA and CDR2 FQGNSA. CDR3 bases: TGTGCCAGCAGCGTCTACTACGGGGAAGAGACCCAGTACTTC. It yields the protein CASSVYYGEETQYF.

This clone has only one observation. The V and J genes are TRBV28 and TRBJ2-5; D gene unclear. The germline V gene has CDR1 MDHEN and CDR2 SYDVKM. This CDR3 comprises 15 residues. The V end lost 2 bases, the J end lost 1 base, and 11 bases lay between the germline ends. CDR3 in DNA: TGTGCCAGCAGTTTAGGCCTTAGCCTCCAAGAGACCCAGTACTTC. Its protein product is CASSLGLSLQETQYF.